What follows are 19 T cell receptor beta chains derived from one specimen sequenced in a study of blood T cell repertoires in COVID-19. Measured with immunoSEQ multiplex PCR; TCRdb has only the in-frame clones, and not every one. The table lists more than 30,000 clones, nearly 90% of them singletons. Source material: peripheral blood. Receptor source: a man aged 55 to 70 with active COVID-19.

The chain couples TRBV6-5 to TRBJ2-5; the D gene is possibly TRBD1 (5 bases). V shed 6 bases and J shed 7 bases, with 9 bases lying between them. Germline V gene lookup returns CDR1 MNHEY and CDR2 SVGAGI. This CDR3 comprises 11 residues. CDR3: CASSGQGTQYF. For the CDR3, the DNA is TGTGCCAGCAGCGGCCAGGGGACCCAGTACTTC.

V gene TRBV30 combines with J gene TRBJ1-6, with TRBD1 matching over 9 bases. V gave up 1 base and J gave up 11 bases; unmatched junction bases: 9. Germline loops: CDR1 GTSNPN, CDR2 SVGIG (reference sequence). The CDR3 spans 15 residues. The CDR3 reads CAWSAGTGSGPPLHF. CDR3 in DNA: TGTGCCTGGAGTGCTGGGACAGGGAGCGGCCCACCCCTCCACTTT.

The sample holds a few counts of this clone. The CDR3 bases are TGTGCCAGCAGCTGGAGGGGCTTTGGCACAGATACGCAGTATTTT. Translated: CASSWRGFGTDTQYF. V is TRBV7-8 and J is TRBJ2-3; the D gene is possibly TRBD2 (6 bases). The CDR3 spans 15 residues. The germline V and J ends were trimmed by 4 bases and 1 base, with 12 bases remaining between them. Germline CDR1 is SGHVS and CDR2 is FQNEAQ.

CDR3 coding DNA: TGTGCCAGCAGCGGGGACAGAGACTATGGCTACACCTTC. It encodes CASSGDRDYGYTF. The chain carries TRBV9 and TRBJ1-2, with 7 bases identical to TRBD1. The CDR3 extends over 13 amino acids. V lost 3 bases to trimming and J lost 3 bases; unmatched junction nucleotides: 2. Per germline, CDR1 SGDLS and CDR2 YYNGEE.

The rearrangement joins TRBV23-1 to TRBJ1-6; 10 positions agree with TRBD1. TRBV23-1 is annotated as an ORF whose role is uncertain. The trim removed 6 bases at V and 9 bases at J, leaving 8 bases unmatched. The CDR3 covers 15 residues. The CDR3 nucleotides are TGCGCCAGCAGACTAACCGGGACAGGGGTTTCACCCCTCCACTTT. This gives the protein CASRLTGTGVSPLHF.

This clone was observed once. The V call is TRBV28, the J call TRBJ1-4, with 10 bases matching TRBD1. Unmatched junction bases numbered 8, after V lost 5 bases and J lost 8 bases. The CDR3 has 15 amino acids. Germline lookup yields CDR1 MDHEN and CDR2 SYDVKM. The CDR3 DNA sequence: TGTGCCAGCAGTCCGGCGGGACAGGGGACCGAAAAACTGTTTTTT. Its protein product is CASSPAGQGTEKLFF.

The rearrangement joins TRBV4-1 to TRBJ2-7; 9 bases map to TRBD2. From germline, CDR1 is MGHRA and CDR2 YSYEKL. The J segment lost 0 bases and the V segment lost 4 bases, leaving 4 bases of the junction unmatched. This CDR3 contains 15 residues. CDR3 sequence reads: CASSPQTSGSYEQYF. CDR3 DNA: TGCGCCAGCAGCCCGCAGACTAGCGGCTCCTACGAGCAGTACTTC.

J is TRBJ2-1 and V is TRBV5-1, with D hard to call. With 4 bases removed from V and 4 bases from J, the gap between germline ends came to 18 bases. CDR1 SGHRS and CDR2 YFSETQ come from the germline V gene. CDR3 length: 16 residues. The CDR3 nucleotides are TGCGCCAGCAGCGAATCGACACTTGGTCCTTACAATGAGCAGTTCTTC. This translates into CASSESTLGPYNEQFF.

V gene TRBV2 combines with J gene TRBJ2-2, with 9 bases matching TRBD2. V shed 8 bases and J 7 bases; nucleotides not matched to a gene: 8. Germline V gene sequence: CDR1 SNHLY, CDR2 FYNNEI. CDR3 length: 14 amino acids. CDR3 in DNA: TGTGCCAGCGCCCCGTGGCGGGAGGGCGGGGAGCTGTTTTTT. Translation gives CASAPWREGGELFF.

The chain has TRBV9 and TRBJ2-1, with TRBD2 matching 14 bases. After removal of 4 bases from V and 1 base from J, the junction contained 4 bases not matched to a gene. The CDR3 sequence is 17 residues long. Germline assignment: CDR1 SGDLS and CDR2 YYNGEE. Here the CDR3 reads CASSTGLAGGSYNEQFF. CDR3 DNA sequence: TGTGCCAGCAGCACAGGACTAGCGGGGGGTTCCTACAATGAGCAGTTCTTC. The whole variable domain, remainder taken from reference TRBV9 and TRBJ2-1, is DSGVTQTPKHLITATGQRVTLRCSPRSGDLSVYWYQQSLDQGLQFLIQYYNGEERAKGNILERFSAQQFPDLHSELNLSSLELGDSALYFCASSTGLAGGSYNEQFFGPGTRLTVL.

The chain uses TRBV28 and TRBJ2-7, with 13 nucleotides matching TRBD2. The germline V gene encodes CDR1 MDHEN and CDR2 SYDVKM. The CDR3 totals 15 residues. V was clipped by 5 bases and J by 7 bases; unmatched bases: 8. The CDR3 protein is CASSLGLAGVWEQYF. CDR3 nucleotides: TGTGCCAGCAGTCTCGGACTAGCGGGAGTTTGGGAGCAGTACTTC.

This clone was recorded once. CDR3 loop: CSARLGTGDTGELFF. DNA of the CDR3: TGCAGCGCTAGACTCGGGACAGGGGATACCGGGGAGCTGTTTTTT. V usage is TRBV29-1 and J usage is TRBJ2-2, with TRBD1 matching over 10 bases. The CDR3 loop spans 15 amino acids. V lost 7 bases, J lost 5 bases, and 10 bases stayed unmatched. CDR1 and CDR2 from the germline V gene are SQVTM and ANQGSEA.

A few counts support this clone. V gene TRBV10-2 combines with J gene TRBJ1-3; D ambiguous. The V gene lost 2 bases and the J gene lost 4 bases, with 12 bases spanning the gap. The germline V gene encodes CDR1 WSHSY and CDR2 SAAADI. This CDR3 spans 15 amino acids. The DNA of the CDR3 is TGCGCCAGCAGTGAGGAAGAGTCGGGAGGAAACACCATATATTTT. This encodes CASSEEESGGNTIYF.

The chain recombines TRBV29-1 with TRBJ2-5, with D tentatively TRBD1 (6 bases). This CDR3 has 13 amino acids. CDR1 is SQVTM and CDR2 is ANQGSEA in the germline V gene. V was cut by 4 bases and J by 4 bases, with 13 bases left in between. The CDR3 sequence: CSVVAGVGETQYF. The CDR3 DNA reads TGCAGCGTTGTAGCAGGGGTGGGAGAGACCCAGTACTTC.

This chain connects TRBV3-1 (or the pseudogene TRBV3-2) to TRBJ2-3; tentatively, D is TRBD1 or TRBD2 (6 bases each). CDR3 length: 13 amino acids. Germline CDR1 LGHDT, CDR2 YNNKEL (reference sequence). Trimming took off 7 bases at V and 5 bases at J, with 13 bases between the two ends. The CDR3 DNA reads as TGTGCCAGCACCCCAGAGGGGGGAGATACGCAGTATTTT. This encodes CASTPEGGDTQYF.

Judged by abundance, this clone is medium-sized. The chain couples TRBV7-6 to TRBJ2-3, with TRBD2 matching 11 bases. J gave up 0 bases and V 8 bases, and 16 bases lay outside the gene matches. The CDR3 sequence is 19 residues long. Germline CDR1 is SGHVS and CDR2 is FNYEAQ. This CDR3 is CASRTAGNTSGSSTDTQYF. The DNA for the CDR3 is TGTGCCAGCCGCACGGCCGGGAACACTAGCGGGAGTAGCACAGATACGCAGTATTTT.

CDR3 region: CASSPRQGLSIGYTF. CDR3 nucleotide sequence: TGTGCCAGCAGCCCCCGACAGGGGTTGTCTATCGGCTACACCTTC. This rearrangement joins TRBV7-9 to TRBJ1-2; 8 positions match TRBD1. Germline V gene sequence: CDR1 SEHNR, CDR2 FQNEAQ (reference sequence). The CDR3 extends over 15 amino acids. V shed 5 bases and J 8 bases; nucleotides not matched to a gene: 13.

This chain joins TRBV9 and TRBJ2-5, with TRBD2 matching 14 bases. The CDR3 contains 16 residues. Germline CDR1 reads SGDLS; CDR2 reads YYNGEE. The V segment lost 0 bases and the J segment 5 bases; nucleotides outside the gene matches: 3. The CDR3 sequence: CASSVGLAGGGETQYF. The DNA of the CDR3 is TGTGCCAGCAGCGTAGGACTAGCGGGAGGGGGGGAGACCCAGTACTTC.

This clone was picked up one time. The CDR3 here is CATSGDNFYEQYF. The CDR3 bases are TGTGCCACCTCCGGGGACAACTTCTACGAGCAGTACTTC. The genes are TRBV19 and TRBJ2-7, with D possibly TRBD1 on 6 matching bases. Between the trimmed V and J ends, which lost 10 bases and 3 bases, there was a span of 16 bases. Germline V lookup: CDR1 LNHDA, CDR2 SQIVND (reference sequence). The CDR3 is 13 residues long.